The 14 T cell receptor beta chains in this list originate from one sample, sequenced in a study of technical replicates of blood from a few donors. Clones were sequenced by immunoSEQ multiplex PCR, and TCRdb holds only the in-frame ones, with some missing. The sample holds about 91,000 clones; about 90% are singletons and the top ten take about 0.24%. The sample was T cells isolated from PBMCs. All receptors derive from a human donor in good health.

The rearrangement uses TRBV5-8 and TRBJ2-3; TRBD2 might be the D (5 bases). The length of the CDR3 is 16 residues. V was shortened by 0 bases and J by 2 bases, with 13 bases between the two germline ends. Germline V gene data show CDR1 as SGHTS and CDR2 as YDEGEE. This CDR3 reads CASSLGSTSYTDTQYF. The CDR3 DNA follows: TGTGCCAGCAGCTTGGGCTCAACTAGTTACACAGATACGCAGTATTTT.

The chain joins TRBV7-9 to TRBJ2-1, with unresolved D. Trimming stripped 0 bases from V and 6 bases from J, with 9 bases between. The germline CDR1 and CDR2 sequences are SEHNR and FQNEAQ (reference sequence). CDR3 length equals 14 residues. This CDR3 reads CASSLALTGNEQFF. In DNA form, the CDR3 reads TGTGCCAGCAGCTTAGCTCTAACGGGCAATGAGCAGTTCTTC.

The chain employs TRBV19 and TRBJ2-3, with 8 bases that match TRBD2. V lost 5 bases and J lost 4; bases outside the gene matches: 14. The length of the CDR3 is 17 residues. Germline loops: CDR1 LNHDA, CDR2 SQIVND (reference sequence). This CDR3 is CASSPSNQREYADTQYF. The CDR3 coding sequence is TGTGCCAGTAGTCCATCGAACCAGCGGGAGTATGCAGATACGCAGTATTTT.

V is TRBV5-1 and J is TRBJ1-4, with TRBD1 matching 10 bases. The CDR3 is made up of 16 amino acids. The ends lost 3 bases at V and 6 bases at J; junction bases unmatched: 8. The V gene's germline CDR1 is SGHRS and CDR2 YFSETQ. The CDR3 spells CASSSGTGVSDEKLFF. CDR3 DNA sequence: TGCGCCAGCAGCTCCGGGACAGGGGTCTCGGATGAAAAACTGTTTTTT.

V gene TRBV29-1 combines with J gene TRBJ1-1, with D unclear. The CDR3 contains 11 residues. Trimming cost V 3 bases and J 4 bases, with 6 bases left between them. CDR1 SQVTM and CDR2 ANQGSEA come from the germline V gene. CDR3 DNA sequence: TGCAGCGTTGACAGTGGCACTGAAGCTTTCTTT. Translating it yields CSVDSGTEAFF.

V and J are TRBV7-9 and TRBJ2-2; possibly TRBD1 for D (6 bases). Trimming removed 1 base from V and 2 bases from J, with 14 bases in between. There are 17 residues in the CDR3. Germline-derived CDR1 and CDR2 are SEHNR and FQNEAQ (reference sequence). CDR3 coding DNA: TGTGCCAGCAGCTTAGGGACCGGGACACTTAACACCGGGGAGCTGTTTTTT. It codes for CASSLGTGTLNTGELFF.

The chain is built from TRBV27 and TRBJ2-2, with D perhaps matching TRBD1 (6 bases). This CDR3 has 14 residues. V was clipped by 2 bases and J by 8 bases, with 12 bases between them. CDR1 and CDR2 (germline): MNHEY, SMNVEV (reference sequence). The CDR3, as DNA: TGTGCCAGCAGTTTAAGAGGGGGAATAGGGGAGCTGTTTTTT. Translated, it gives CASSLRGGIGELFF.

V usage is TRBV6-5 and J usage is TRBJ1-5; TRBD1 agrees at 7 bases. This CDR3 region has 15 residues. Trimming removed 0 bases from V and 7 bases from J; junction bases left unmatched: 6. The germline V gene encodes CDR1 MNHEY and CDR2 SVGAGI. As DNA, the CDR3 is TGTGCCAGCAGTTACTCGGAGGGGGCAGGACAGCCCCAGCATTTT. It translates to CASSYSEGAGQPQHF.

This chain connects TRBV7-6 to TRBJ2-1; D unclear. The CDR3 contains 13 residues. The V end lost 1 base, the J end lost 4 bases, and 5 bases lay between the germline ends. Germline CDR1 reads SGHVS; CDR2 reads FNYEAQ. The CDR3 region has the DNA TGTGCCAGCAGCTTAGTTAGTTACAATGAGCAGTTCTTC. This encodes CASSLVSYNEQFF.

CDR3 in DNA: TGTGCCAGCAGCCCTCCAGGGTACGAGCAGTACTTC. Translating it yields CASSPPGYEQYF. The chain carries TRBV5-5 and TRBJ2-7; perhaps TRBD1 as D (5 bases). The CDR3 sequence is 12 residues long. The germline CDR1 and CDR2 sequences are SGHKS and YYEKEE (reference sequence). Trimming removed 4 bases from V and 4 bases from J, with 9 bases in between.

This rearrangement joins TRBV5-1 to TRBJ2-7; tentative D call: TRBD2 (6 bases). V dropped 0 bases and J dropped 4 bases, with 23 bases sitting between them. CDR3 length: 18 residues. Germline V gene sequence: CDR1 SGHRS, CDR2 YFSETQ. The CDR3 here is CASSLVGPVLAGGYEQYF. CDR3 coding DNA: TGCGCCAGCAGCTTGGTGGGGCCGGTGCTAGCTGGGGGGTACGAGCAGTACTTC.

This clone showed up just a few times. The chain recombines TRBV30 with TRBJ1-1; D is unclear. The V gene's germline CDR1 is GTSNPN and CDR2 SVGIG (reference sequence). The CDR3 is 13 amino acids. V dropped 1 base and J dropped 6 bases, with 12 bases sitting between them. CDR3 sequence: CAWSADFNAEAFF. CDR3 nucleotide sequence: TGTGCCTGGAGTGCCGACTTCAACGCTGAAGCTTTCTTT.

The CDR3 is CASSTITRTGTEAFF. The DNA of the CDR3 is TGTGCCAGCAGCACGATTACCAGGACAGGCACTGAAGCTTTCTTT. The chain recombines TRBV28 with TRBJ1-1, with TRBD1 matching 7 bases. J lost 4 bases, V lost 6 bases, and 11 bases had no gene match. CDR1 is MDHEN and CDR2 is SYDVKM in the germline V gene. The CDR3 totals 15 residues.

The CDR3 loop is CASRIPDSPNTEAFF. The DNA of the CDR3 is TGCGCCAGCAGAATTCCGGACAGCCCGAACACTGAAGCTTTCTTT. The chain combines TRBV4-1 with TRBJ1-1, with a tentative D call TRBD1 (6 bases). Germline values: CDR1 MGHRA, CDR2 YSYEKL. The CDR3 is 15 amino acids. The V gene lost 6 bases and the J gene lost 1 base, with 15 bases spanning the gap.